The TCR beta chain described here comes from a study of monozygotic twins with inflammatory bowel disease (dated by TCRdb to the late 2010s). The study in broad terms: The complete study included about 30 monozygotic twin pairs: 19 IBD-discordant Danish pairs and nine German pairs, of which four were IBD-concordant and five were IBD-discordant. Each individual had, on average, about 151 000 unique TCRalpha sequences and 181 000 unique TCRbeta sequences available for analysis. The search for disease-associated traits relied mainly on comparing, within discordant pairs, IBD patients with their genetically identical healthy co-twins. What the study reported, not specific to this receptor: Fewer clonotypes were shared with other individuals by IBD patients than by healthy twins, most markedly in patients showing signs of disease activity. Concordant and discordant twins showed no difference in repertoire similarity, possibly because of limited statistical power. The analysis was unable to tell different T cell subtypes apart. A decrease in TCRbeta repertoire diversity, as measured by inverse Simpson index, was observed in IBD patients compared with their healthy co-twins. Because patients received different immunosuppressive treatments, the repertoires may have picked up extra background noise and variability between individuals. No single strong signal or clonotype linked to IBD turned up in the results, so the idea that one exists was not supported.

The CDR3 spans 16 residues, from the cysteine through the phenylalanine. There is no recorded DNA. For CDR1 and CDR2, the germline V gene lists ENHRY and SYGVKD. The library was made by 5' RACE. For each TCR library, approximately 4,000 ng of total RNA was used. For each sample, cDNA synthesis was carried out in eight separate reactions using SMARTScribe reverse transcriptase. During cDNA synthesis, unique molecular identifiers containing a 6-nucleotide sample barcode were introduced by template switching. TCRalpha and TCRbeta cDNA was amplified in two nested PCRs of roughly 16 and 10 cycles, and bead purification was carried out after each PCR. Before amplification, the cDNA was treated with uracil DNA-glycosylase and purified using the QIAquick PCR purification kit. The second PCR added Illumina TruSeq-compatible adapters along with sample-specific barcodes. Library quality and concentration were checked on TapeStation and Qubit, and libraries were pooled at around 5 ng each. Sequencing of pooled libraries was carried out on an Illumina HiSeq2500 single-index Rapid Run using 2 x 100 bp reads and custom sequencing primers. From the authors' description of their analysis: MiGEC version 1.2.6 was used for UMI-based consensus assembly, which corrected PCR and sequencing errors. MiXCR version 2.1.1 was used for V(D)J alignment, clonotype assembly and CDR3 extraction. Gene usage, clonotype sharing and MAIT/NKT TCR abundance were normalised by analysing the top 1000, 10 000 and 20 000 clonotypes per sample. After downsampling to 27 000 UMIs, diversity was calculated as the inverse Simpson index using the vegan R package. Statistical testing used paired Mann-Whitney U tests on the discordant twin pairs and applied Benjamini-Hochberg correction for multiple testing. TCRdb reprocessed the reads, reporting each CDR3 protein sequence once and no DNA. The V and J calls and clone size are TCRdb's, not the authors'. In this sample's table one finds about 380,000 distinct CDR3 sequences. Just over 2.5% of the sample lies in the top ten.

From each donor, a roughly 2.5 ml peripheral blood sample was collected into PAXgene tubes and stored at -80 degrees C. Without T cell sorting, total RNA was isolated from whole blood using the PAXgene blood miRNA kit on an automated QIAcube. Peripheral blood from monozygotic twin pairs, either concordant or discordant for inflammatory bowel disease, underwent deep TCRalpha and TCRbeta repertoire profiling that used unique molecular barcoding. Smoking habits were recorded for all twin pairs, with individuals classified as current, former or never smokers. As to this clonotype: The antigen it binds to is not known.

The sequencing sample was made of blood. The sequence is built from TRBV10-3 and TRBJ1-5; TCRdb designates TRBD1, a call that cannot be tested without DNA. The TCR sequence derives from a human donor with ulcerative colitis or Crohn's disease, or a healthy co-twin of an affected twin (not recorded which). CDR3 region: CAISDRGRGSDQPQHF.